The 27 T cell receptor beta chains below were found in one sample sequenced in a study of Ad26.COV2.S vaccination and SARS-CoV-2 variants. The repertoire was sequenced with immunoSEQ multiplex PCR; TCRdb's copy has only in-frame clones and lacks some. The profile covers about 250,000 clones, with 80% to 90% appearing a single time and around 3% taken by the ten largest. Stated treatment: around 19 received Ad26.COV2.S at low or high dose, single or two shots; 5 received placebo; per-sample allocation not given. After the first vaccine or placebo injection, samples were drawn on day 63. The sample consisted of peripheral blood, taken in a trial of Ad26.COV2.S vaccine versus placebo. The receptors derive from a person aged 18-65 years who received the Ad26.COV2.S COVID-19 vaccine or a placebo.

The chain uses TRBV2 and TRBJ2-7; TRBD1 might be the D (6 bases). Trimming shortened V by 6 bases and J by 1 base, and 16 bases separated the two germline ends. CDR3 length equals 15 residues. CDR1 is SNHLY and CDR2 is FYNNEI in the germline V gene. CDR3 in amino acids: CASRETRGSSYEQYF. The CDR3 DNA follows: TGTGCCAGCAGGGAAACCAGGGGTTCATCCTACGAGCAGTACTTC.

The chain uses TRBV4-1 and TRBJ2-5, with a tentative D call TRBD1 (5 bases). This CDR3 is built from 14 residues. Germline V gives CDR1 MGHRA, CDR2 YSYEKL. Trimming pared 5 bases from V and 1 base from J, leaving 11 bases between. The CDR3 is CASSFRQPQETQYF. CDR3 nucleotides: TGCGCCAGCAGCTTCCGACAGCCCCAAGAGACCCAGTACTTC.

The V gene is TRBV29-1, the J gene TRBJ1-1, with D perhaps matching TRBD1 (6 bases). V lost 2 bases and J lost 3, with 10 bases in between. This CDR3 comprises 13 residues. The germline V gene encodes CDR1 SQVTM and CDR2 ANQGSEA. CDR3 DNA: TGCAGCGTTGAAACAGGGAGGTACACTGAAGCTTTCTTT. It yields the protein CSVETGRYTEAFF.

The chain combines TRBV11-2 with TRBJ2-1, with TRBD2 identical over 12 bases. The V segment lost 5 bases and the J segment 4 bases; nucleotides outside the gene matches: 3. Germline V CDR1 and CDR2: SGHAT, FQNNGV. This CDR3 region has 15 residues. CDR3 coding DNA: TGTGCCAGCAGCCGGACTAGCGGGGCGTACAATGAGCAGTTCTTC. Its translation is CASSRTSGAYNEQFF.

This chain links TRBV25-1 with TRBJ1-1; D is undetermined. V lost 7 bases, J lost 4 bases, and 19 bases lay in between. CDR1 is MGHDK and CDR2 is SYGVNS in the germline V gene. The CDR3 spans 15 residues. The DNA of the CDR3 is TGTGCCAGCACCCCGTCGATGGTTTTGTCCACTGAAGCTTTCTTT. This gives the protein CASTPSMVLSTEAFF.

This chain links TRBV4-2 with TRBJ1-2; no clear D. Germline CDR1 and CDR2: LGHNA and YNFKEQ. The V end was cut by 0 bases, the J end by 6 bases, with 11 bases between. The CDR3 covers 14 residues. CDR3 sequence reads: CASSQDLGGDGYTF. The CDR3 DNA reads TGTGCCAGCAGCCAAGATTTAGGAGGAGATGGCTACACCTTC.

The V gene is TRBV6-5, the J gene TRBJ1-1, with a possible D match to TRBD1 (5 bases). Germline values: CDR1 MNHEY, CDR2 SVGAGI. The CDR3 has 13 amino acids. V lost 5 bases, J lost 7 bases, and 14 bases lay in between. The CDR3 here is CASSPRQRNEAFF. CDR3 bases: TGTGCCAGCAGTCCGCGACAGCGTAATGAAGCTTTCTTT.

The V call is TRBV5-1, the J call TRBJ1-2; 11 nucleotides line up with TRBD1. Trimming took 4 bases from V and 6 from J; bases not matched to a gene: 2. The CDR3 length is 13 residues. From germline, CDR1 is SGHRS and CDR2 YFSETQ. DNA of the CDR3: TGCGCCAGCAGCACGGGACAGGGGGATGGCTACACCTTC. It yields the protein CASSTGQGDGYTF.

The chain couples TRBV19 to TRBJ1-2; weak D call: TRBD1 (6 bases). Germline assignment: CDR1 LNHDA and CDR2 SQIVND (reference sequence). Trimming took off 8 bases at V and 1 base at J, with 11 bases between the two ends. The CDR3 has 13 residues. The DNA for the CDR3 is TGTGCCAGTGAGACAGGAGATAACTATGGCTACACCTTC. Its protein product is CASETGDNYGYTF.

This CDR3 is CASSYSGKNTDTQYF. CDR3 DNA sequence: TGTGCCAGCAGTTACTCGGGCAAAAACACAGATACGCAGTATTTT. This rearrangement joins TRBV6-5 to TRBJ2-3; D unclear. This CDR3 has 15 residues. The V gene lost 0 bases and the J gene lost 2 bases, with 9 bases spanning the gap. Germline V gene lookup returns CDR1 MNHEY and CDR2 SVGAGI.

The table lists this clone with a count of one. The chain uses TRBV4-1 and TRBJ2-3; the D gene is possibly TRBD1 (5 bases). The V end was cut by 1 base, the J end by 4 bases, with 9 bases between. The CDR3 is 14 amino acids. Germline CDR1 and CDR2: MGHRA and YSYEKL. CDR3 in DNA: TGCGCCAGCAGCCAAGCGACAGAATCAGATACGCAGTATTTT. Its translation: CASSQATESDTQYF.

The rearrangement uses TRBV5-1 and TRBJ1-3; TRBD1 matches at 7 bases. Germline V gene data show CDR1 as SGHRS and CDR2 as YFSETQ. J gave up 2 bases and V 5 bases, and 4 bases lay outside the gene matches. This CDR3 spans 14 amino acids. CDR3 loop: CASRSQGAGNTIYF. The CDR3 DNA follows: TGCGCCAGCAGATCTCAGGGGGCTGGAAACACCATATATTTT.

V gene TRBV12-3 or TRBV12-4 combines with J gene TRBJ1-5; D remains unclear. V was shortened by 0 bases and J by 8 bases, with 8 bases between the two germline ends. The CDR3 has 13 amino acids. The CDR3 spells CASSLAGLEPQHF. CDR3 in DNA: TGTGCCAGCAGTTTAGCTGGTTTGGAGCCCCAGCATTTT.

The J gene is TRBJ1-4, the V gene TRBV5-1; unclear D gene. The V gene lost 5 bases and the J gene lost 6 bases, with 14 bases spanning the gap. Germline V gene lookup returns CDR1 SGHRS and CDR2 YFSETQ. This CDR3 contains 14 residues. The CDR3 nucleotides are TGCGCCAGCAGTCTCAGCGGGCCCCATGAAAAACTGTTTTTT. Protein: CASSLSGPHEKLFF.

This clone was seen a few times. V is TRBV19 and J is TRBJ1-1; D not certain. The germline V and J ends were trimmed by 3 bases and 3 bases, with 5 bases remaining between them. Per germline, CDR1 LNHDA and CDR2 SQIVND (reference sequence). The CDR3 has 12 residues. CDR3 loop: CASSISYTEAFF. The CDR3 bases are TGTGCCAGTAGTATCTCGTACACTGAAGCTTTCTTT.

V usage is TRBV5-4 and J usage is TRBJ1-1; 8 bases match TRBD1. The CDR3 loop spans 16 amino acids. Germline values: CDR1 SGHNT, CDR2 YYREEE (reference sequence). With V trimmed by 0 bases and J by 5 bases, 9 bases remained unmatched. CDR3 in amino acids: CASSLDPTGEGTEAFF. The CDR3 nucleotides read TGTGCCAGCAGCTTGGACCCGACAGGGGAGGGAACTGAAGCTTTCTTT.

The chain joins TRBV7-2 to TRBJ1-2; D is unclear. Germline V CDR1 and CDR2: SGHTA, FQGNSA. CDR3 size: 14 residues. Trimming removed 1 base at V and 8 bases at J, with 14 bases between. Written as DNA, the CDR3 is TGTGCCAGCAGCTTAGACAGCCAGTTAAGAGGCTACACCTTC. Encoded protein: CASSLDSQLRGYTF.

The V call is TRBV10-3, the J call TRBJ1-2; TRBD1 matches 8 bases. The CDR3 is made up of 13 amino acids. The germline gives CDR1 ENHRY, CDR2 SYGVKD. With 10 bases clipped from V and 3 bases from J, the junction kept 7 bases outside the gene matches. The CDR3 region has the DNA TGTGCCACGGACAGGGTGGGCGACTATGGCTACACCTTC. It codes for CATDRVGDYGYTF.

This chain joins TRBV4-2 and TRBJ2-5, with D possibly TRBD1 on 5 matching bases. The CDR3 contains 13 residues. Trimming left V 1 base short and J 5 bases short, with 8 bases between. Looked up from germline, CDR1 is LGHNA and CDR2 is YNFKEQ. In DNA form, the CDR3 reads TGTGCCAGCAGCCAAGGGGGCCGGGAGACCCAGTACTTC. It yields the protein CASSQGGRETQYF.

V usage is TRBV2 and J usage is TRBJ1-1, with 7 bases that match TRBD1. The V and J ends lost 4 bases and 6 bases, in that order; junction bases with no gene match: 5. This CDR3 has 13 residues. The germline gives CDR1 SNHLY, CDR2 FYNNEI. The chain's CDR3 is CASSGTGISEAFF. CDR3 bases: TGTGCCAGCAGTGGGACAGGTATATCTGAAGCTTTCTTT. Full variable domain (rest looked up from reference TRBV2 and TRBJ1-1): EPEVTQTPSHQVTQMGQEVILRCVPISNHLYFYWYRQILGQKVEFLVSFYNNEISEKSEIFDDQFSVERPDGSNFTLKIRSTKLEDSAMYFCASSGTGISEAFFGQGTRLTVV.

The DNA for the CDR3 is TGCGCCAGCAGGCTTACCCCGTACACAGATACGCAGTATTTT. Its translation: CASRLTPYTDTQYF. V gene TRBV5-1 combines with J gene TRBJ2-3, with D unresolved. Trimming took 5 bases from V and 2 from J, leaving 12 bases between them. The CDR3 totals 14 residues. In germline, CDR1 is SGHRS, CDR2 YFSETQ.

V and J are TRBV3-1 (or the pseudogene TRBV3-2) and TRBJ2-7, with D hard to call. The CDR3 extends over 13 amino acids. From germline, CDR1 is LGHDT and CDR2 YNNKEL (reference sequence). Trimming cost V 4 bases and J 0 bases, with 7 bases left between them. The CDR3 DNA sequence: TGTGCCAGCAGCCCTTGGAGCTCCTACGAGCAGTACTTC. This translates into CASSPWSSYEQYF.

This sequence joins TRBV11-1 and TRBJ2-7; D perhaps matches TRBD1 (6 bases). This CDR3 contains 15 residues. Trimming stripped 1 base from V and 2 bases from J, with 12 bases between. CDR1 and CDR2 from the germline V gene are SGHAT and FQDESV (reference sequence). The CDR3 protein is CASSLETGRTYEQYF. DNA of the CDR3: TGTGCCAGCAGCTTAGAAACAGGGCGCACCTACGAGCAGTACTTC.

In this sample, this clone turned up a few times. The genes are TRBV4-3 and TRBJ2-1; possibly TRBD1 for D (6 bases). This CDR3 is built from 16 residues. Trimming took off 0 bases at V and 2 bases at J, with 11 bases between the two ends. CDR1 is LGHNA, CDR2 YSLEER, per germline. CDR3 in DNA: TGCGCCAGCAGCCAAGACGATGGGGGCCCCTACAATGAGCAGTTCTTC. Its protein product is CASSQDDGGPYNEQFF.

The CDR3 protein is CASSFPLRIDRVKRSNTGELFF. Written as DNA, the CDR3 is TGTGCCAGCAGTTTCCCCCTAAGAATCGACAGGGTTAAACGGTCTAACACCGGGGAGCTGTTTTTT. The rearrangement links TRBV28 to TRBJ2-2; 7 bases map to TRBD1. The ends lost 3 bases at V and 2 bases at J; junction bases unmatched: 24. CDR1 is MDHEN, CDR2 SYDVKM, per germline. There are 22 residues in the CDR3.

This clone was detected only a few times. The CDR3 protein is CASSLVAIRQGSEQYF. For the CDR3, the DNA is TGTGCCAGCAGCTTAGTAGCGATAAGACAGGGGAGCGAGCAGTACTTC. The chain uses TRBV7-6 and TRBJ2-7; 8 bases match TRBD1. This CDR3 comprises 16 residues. Germline V gene sequence: CDR1 SGHVS, CDR2 FNYEAQ. V trimming: 1 base; J trimming: 6 bases; junction bases outside the gene matches: 11.

This clone was picked up a small number of times. This rearrangement joins TRBV19 to TRBJ2-7, with TRBD1 identical over 11 bases. With V trimmed by 5 bases and J by 4 bases, 16 bases remained unmatched. The CDR3 runs 18 residues. Germline lookup yields CDR1 LNHDA and CDR2 SQIVND (reference sequence). The CDR3 DNA reads TGTGCCAGTAGTTCCTACCTGCGCGGACAGGGGGCGCAGTACGAGCAGTACTTC. It yields the protein CASSSYLRGQGAQYEQYF.